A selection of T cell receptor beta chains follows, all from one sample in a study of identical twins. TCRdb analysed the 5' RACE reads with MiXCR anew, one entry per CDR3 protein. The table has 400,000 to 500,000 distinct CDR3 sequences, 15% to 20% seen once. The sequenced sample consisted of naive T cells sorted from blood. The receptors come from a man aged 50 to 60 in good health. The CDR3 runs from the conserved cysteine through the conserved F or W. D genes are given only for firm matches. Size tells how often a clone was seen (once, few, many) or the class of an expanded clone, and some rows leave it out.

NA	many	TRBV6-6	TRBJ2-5	CASSYSRAETQYF	TGTGCCAGCAGTTACTCCAGGGCTGAGACCCAGTACTTC
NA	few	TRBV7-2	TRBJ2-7	CASSLRQGLSYEQYF	TGTGCCAGCAGCTTGAGACAGGGACTCTCCTACGAGCAGTACTTC
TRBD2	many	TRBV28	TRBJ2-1	CASSSRGLAGFNEQFF	TGTGCCAGCAGTTCACGTGGACTAGCGGGATTCAATGAGCAGTTCTTC
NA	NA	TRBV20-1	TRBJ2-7	CSASGGLSSYEQYF	TGCAGTGCTAGCGGGGGCCTCAGCTCCTACGAGCAGTACTTC
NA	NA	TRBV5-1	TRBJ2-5	CASSLVGPTQETQYF	TGCGCCAGCAGCTTGGTTGGGCCGACCCAAGAGACCCAGTACTTC
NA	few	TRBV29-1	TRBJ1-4	CSVPARSNEKLFF	TGCAGCGTTCCTGCCAGAAGTAATGAAAAACTGTTTTTT
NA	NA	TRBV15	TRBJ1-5	CATSRDFGLQPQHF	TGTGCCACCAGCAGAGATTTCGGGCTTCAGCCCCAGCATTTT
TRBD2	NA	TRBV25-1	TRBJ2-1	CASSEALAGVDNEQFF	TGTGCCAGCAGTGAGGCCTTAGCGGGGGTAGACAATGAGCAGTTCTTC
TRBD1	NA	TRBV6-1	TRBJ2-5	CASSERTGGSETQYF	TGTGCCAGCAGTGAGCGGACAGGGGGGAGCGAGACCCAGTACTTC
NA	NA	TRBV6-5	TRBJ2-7	CASSYSRQAPAYEQYF	TGTGCCAGCAGTTACTCGAGGCAGGCCCCCGCCTACGAGCAGTACTTC